This passage covers 2 T cell receptor beta chains from one sample sequenced in a study of T cells after yellow fever vaccination. TCRdb processed the 5' RACE reads anew with MiXCR; each CDR3 protein has one entry. Of about 74,000 distinct CDR3 sequences listed, about 6.6% are singletons. This specimen was CD8+ T cells sorted from PBMCs, taken 5 days after the first yellow fever vaccination. The receptors shown here come from a young man who received the YFV17D yellow fever vaccine.

This clonotype was seen at least ten times. V usage is TRBV13 and J usage is TRBJ1-4; 7 bases align to TRBD1. The V gene end was trimmed by 6 bases and the J gene end by 13 bases; junction bases not matched to a gene: 8. The CDR3 covers 12 residues. Germline V gives CDR1 PRHDT, CDR2 FYEKMQ (reference sequence). The CDR3 protein is CASSDRDRGLFF. CDR3 sequence (DNA): TGTGCCAGCAGTGACAGGGATCGCGGACTGTTTTTT.

The chain links TRBV27 to TRBJ1-1; weak D call: TRBD1 (6 bases). This CDR3 region has 15 residues. The germline gives CDR1 MNHEY, CDR2 SMNVEV (reference sequence). Between the trimmed V and J ends, which lost 8 bases and 1 base, there was a span of 17 bases. The CDR3 loop is CASADGGTSNTEAFF. Written as DNA, the CDR3 is TGTGCCAGCGCGGACGGGGGCACCTCGAACACTGAAGCTTTCTTT.